This paragraph covers one T cell receptor (beta chain) sequence. CDR3 length: 15 residues. The ends were cut back, 1 base at V and 0 bases at J, with 9 bases in the middle. Germline V gene data show CDR1 as DFQATT and CDR2 as SNEGSKA (reference sequence). TCRdb called the RT-PCR reads again in MiXCR, with one record for every CDR3 protein. The sample records about 700,000 distinct CDR3 sequences, around 14% being singletons. This chain connects TRBV20-1 to TRBJ2-2; D is possibly TRBD1 (5 bases). Sequencing was carried out using memory CD4+ T cells from blood. This TCR was recovered from a female donor in good health, serving as a healthy control. The CDR3 here is CSARVTGPNTGELFF. The DNA of the CDR3 is TGCAGTGCTAGAGTCACAGGCCCGAACACCGGGGAGCTGTTTTTT.